This is a list of T cell receptor beta chains from one sample in a study of T cells in narcolepsy. This table comes from immunoSEQ multiplex PCR, and its TCRdb copy is limited to in-frame clones, with some not included. This repertoire shows 30,000 to 40,000 clones, more than 75% found once; its top ten account for roughly 2.6%. The sample was CD45RA- memory CD4+ T cells from PBMCs. These receptors were obtained from a human donor with narcolepsy. The CDR3 runs from the conserved cysteine through the conserved F or W. A D gene is named only where the DNA matches it firmly. The size of a clone is reported for some rows only, either as once, few or many, or as a class for expanded clones.

TRBD1 . TRBJ1-2 TRBV18 TGTGCCAGCTCACCCGACAGGGCCAACTATGGCTACACCTTC CASSPDRANYGYTF
. once TRBJ1-2 TRBV19 TGTGCCAGTAGCCCCCAAGGGGCAGGGTATGGCTACACCTTC CASSPQGAGYGYTF
TRBD1 . TRBJ2-2 TRBV28 TGTGCCAGCAGAAGGACAGGGGCGACGAACACCGGGGAGCTGTTTTTT CASRRTGATNTGELFF
TRBD2 . TRBJ2-5 TRBV7-8 TGTGCCAGCAGCCCACGGGGGGACCAAGAGACCCAGTACTTC CASSPRGDQETQYF
TRBD1 . TRBJ2-7 TRBV30 TGTGCCTGGAGTGGATCGGACAGGGGGCCCTACGAGCAGTACTTC CAWSGSDRGPYEQYF
. once TRBJ1-1 TRBV28 TGTGCCAGCAGTCCTACGAGAGGCGTGAACACTGAAGCTTTCTTT CASSPTRGVNTEAFF
. . TRBJ2-2 TRBV11-1 TGTGCCAGCAGCCGGACCTTCACCGGGGAGCTGTTTTTT CASSRTFTGELFF
. . TRBJ2-7 TRBV6-5 TGTGCCAGCAGAAGGCTCCGGAGCGAGCAGTACTTC CASRRLRSEQYF
. . TRBJ2-5 TRBV19 TGTGCCAGTAGTATAAGGGAGGTGCGGGGGCCCCAGTACTTC CASSIREVRGPQYF
. . TRBJ2-3 TRBV10-3 TGTGCCATCAGTGAGCCGGCCTACAGGCGGGAACTCACAGATACGCAGTATTTT CAISEPAYRRELTDTQYF
TRBD1 . TRBJ2-7 TRBV5-6 TGTGCCAGCAGCTTCAACTCCGGGACAGGGTACTTC CASSFNSGTGYF
. . TRBJ2-2 TRBV7-9 TGTGCCAGCAGCCGACCCCCGTACACCGGGGAGCTGTTTTTT CASSRPPYTGELFF
. few TRBJ1-1 TRBV7-6 TGTGCCAGCAGCTTAGACCAGGGTTGGAACACTGAAGCTTTCTTT CASSLDQGWNTEAFF
. few TRBJ2-2 TRBV27 TGTGCCACCACCTCAGGGTTCACCGGGGAGCTGTTTTTT CATTSGFTGELFF
TRBD1 . TRBJ2-7 TRBV7-8 TGTGCCAGCAGCTTAGGGACAGGGAGGTACGAGCAGTACTTC CASSLGTGRYEQYF
TRBD2 few TRBJ2-3 TRBV10-3 TGTGCCATCAGTGAGGGAAAACGGGGGGACACAGATACGCAGTATTTT CAISEGKRGDTDTQYF
TRBD1 . TRBJ1-2 TRBV29-1 TGCAGCGTTGAAGGGACAGGGGAGATTAGGTATGGCTACACCTTC CSVEGTGEIRYGYTF
. once TRBJ1-3 TRBV7-7 TGTGCTAGCAGCTTAGGGCCGGGAAACACCATATATTTT CASSLGPGNTIYF
. . TRBJ2-7 TRBV6-5 TGTGCCAGCAGCTACCGGGTGGGATCCTACGAGCAGTACTTC CASSYRVGSYEQYF
. . TRBJ2-4 TRBV11-2 TGTGCCAGCAGCTTAGCGGTGAAAAACATTCAGTACTTC CASSLAVKNIQYF
TRBD2 . TRBJ2-5 TRBV6-5 TGTGCCAGCAGTTTAGCGGGAGTCGGGCAGTACTTC CASSLAGVGQYF
TRBD2 . TRBJ2-1 TRBV28 TGTGCCAGCGGCGGGGGAGGAGGGTACAATGAGCAGTTCTTC CASGGGGGYNEQFF
TRBD1 . TRBJ1-1 TRBV19 TGTGCCAGTAGTGTAGACAGGGAAGCTACTGAAGCTTTCTTT CASSVDREATEAFF
. once TRBJ1-5 TRBV14 TGTGCCAGCAGCCAACCGAATCAGCCCCAGCATTTT CASSQPNQPQHF
. . TRBJ1-2 TRBV19 TGTGCCAGTAGTATAGATCGAGGAGGCTATGGCTACACCTTC CASSIDRGGYGYTF
. . TRBJ1-1 TRBV7-3 TGTGCCAGCAGCTTAGGGCAGTCGAACACTGAAGCTTTCTTT CASSLGQSNTEAFF
. . TRBJ2-7 TRBV5-1 TGCGCCAGCAGCTTGGACGACTACGAGCAGTACTTC CASSLDDYEQYF
TRBD2 . TRBJ2-5 TRBV2 TGTGCCAGCACCCTCGGAGGATTAGCGGGAGAGTCAAAGGAGACCCAGTACTTC CASTLGGLAGESKETQYF
TRBD2 . TRBJ2-7 TRBV7-2 TGTGCCAGCAGCTTAGTAAGACTAGCGGGAGGCGACGAGCAGTACTTC CASSLVRLAGGDEQYF
. . TRBJ2-5 TRBV9 TGTGCCAGCAGCGTAGCCAACAGAGCCCAAGAGACCCAGTACTTC CASSVANRAQETQYF
TRBD2 . TRBJ2-5 TRBV29-1 TGCAGCTTTACCGGGGGACTAGGGACCCAGTACTTC CSFTGGLGTQYF
. . TRBJ2-3 TRBV5-1 TGCGCCAGCAGCTCCCGACGCACAGATACGCAGTATTTT CASSSRRTDTQYF
. . TRBJ2-4 TRBV9 TGTGCCAGCAGCCCTCAACTCGGAGCCAAAAACATTCAGTACTTC CASSPQLGAKNIQYF
TRBD1 . TRBJ2-7 TRBV6-5 TGTGCCAGCAGTTACTCGAGACAGGGCAGGACCTACGAGCAGTACTTC CASSYSRQGRTYEQYF
. . TRBJ1-5 TRBV19 TGTGCCAGTAGTATCAACCAGGGAGAGAATCAGCCCCAGCATTTT CASSINQGENQPQHF
. once TRBJ1-1 TRBV2 TGTGCCAGCAGTCAGCACGAAAACACTGAAGCTTTCTTT CASSQHENTEAFF
TRBD2 . TRBJ2-1 TRBV12-5 TGTGCTAGTGGCCAAGAAGCGGGGGGATACAATGAGCAGTTCTTC CASGQEAGGYNEQFF
TRBD1 few TRBJ2-2 TRBV6-1 TGTGCCACCGGATTCAGGACAGGGGGGACCGGGGAGCTGTTTTTT CATGFRTGGTGELFF
TRBD1 once TRBJ2-5 TRBV5-1 TGCGCCAGCAGCATTATGGACAGGAACCAAGAGACCCAGTACTTC CASSIMDRNQETQYF
TRBD2 . TRBJ2-5 TRBV5-1 TGCGCCAGCAGCTTGGCCCCAGCGGGGGGCTCCACGACCCAGTACTTC CASSLAPAGGSTTQYF
. . TRBJ2-2 TRBV7-9 TGTGCCAGCAGCTTAGACACCGGGACCGGGGAGCTGTTTTTT CASSLDTGTGELFF
. few TRBJ1-2 TRBV6-5 TGTGCCAGCAGCTTCAGAGGTCACTATGGCTACACCTTC CASSFRGHYGYTF
. . TRBJ1-2 TRBV6-6 TGTGCCAGCAGCTTCAGAGGTCACTATGGCTACACCTTC CASSFRGHYGYTF
. . TRBJ2-7 TRBV20-1 TGCAGTGCTATCATAAGCCACGAGCAGTACTTC CSAIISHEQYF
TRBD1 . TRBJ2-7 TRBV6-1 TGTGCCAGCACCCCGACAGGGGGCTACGAGCAGTACTTC CASTPTGGYEQYF
TRBD1 few TRBJ2-7 TRBV5-1 TGCGCCAGCAGCTCACAGGGGGCTCGGGACGAGCAGTACTTC CASSSQGARDEQYF
TRBD1 . TRBJ2-7 TRBV9 TGTGCCAGCAGCGCCGAGGGACAGGGAGGCTACGAGCAGTACTTC CASSAEGQGGYEQYF
. . TRBJ2-1 TRBV11-2 TGTGCCAGCAGCCCTATAAATAATGGGTATGAGCAGTTCTTC CASSPINNGYEQFF
TRBD1 once TRBJ1-4 TRBV20-1 TGCAGTGCCGAGGACAGGGACGGACTGTTTTTT CSAEDRDGLFF
. . TRBJ2-3 TRBV11-2 TGTGCCAGCAGCTTATCCTTTCAAGCAGATACGCAGTATTTT CASSLSFQADTQYF
TRBD1 . TRBJ2-7 TRBV2 TGTGCCAGCGCGACGGGACAGGGGTTCCACGAGCAGTACTTC CASATGQGFHEQYF
. . TRBJ2-3 TRBV5-1 TGCGCCAGCAGCTTGTCTGGGGGAGTGGCAGATACGCAGTATTTT CASSLSGGVADTQYF
. . TRBJ2-5 TRBV5-5 TGTGCCAGCACCACGAGGGCGGGGGCCTCCCAAGAGACCCAGTACTTC CASTTRAGASQETQYF